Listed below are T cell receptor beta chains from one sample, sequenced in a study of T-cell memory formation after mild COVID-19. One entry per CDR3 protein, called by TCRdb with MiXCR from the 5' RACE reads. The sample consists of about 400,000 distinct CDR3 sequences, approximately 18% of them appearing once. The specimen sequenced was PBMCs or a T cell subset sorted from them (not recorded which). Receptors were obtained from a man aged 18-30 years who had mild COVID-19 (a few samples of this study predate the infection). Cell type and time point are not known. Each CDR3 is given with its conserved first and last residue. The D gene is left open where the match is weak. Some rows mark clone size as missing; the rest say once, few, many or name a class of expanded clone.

cdr3_aa: CSAHGLRDPAYEQYF
cdr3_nt: TGCAGCGCCCACGGCCTTAGAGATCCCGCCTACGAGCAGTACTTC
v_call: TRBV29-1
clone_size: few
d_call: .
j_call: TRBJ2-7

cdr3_aa: CASSPRRGLTYEQYF
cdr3_nt: TGTGCCAGCAGCCCTCGTCGGGGACTAACGTACGAGCAGTACTTC
v_call: TRBV7-2
clone_size: .
d_call: TRBD2
j_call: TRBJ2-7

cdr3_aa: CASSYLGPGANVLTF
cdr3_nt: TGTGCCAGCAGTTACCTGGGGCCTGGGGCCAACGTCCTGACTTTC
v_call: TRBV6-5
clone_size: .
d_call: .
j_call: TRBJ2-6

cdr3_aa: CATALSPMYNEQFF
cdr3_nt: TGTGCCACCGCACTCAGTCCTATGTACAATGAGCAGTTCTTC
v_call: TRBV15
clone_size: few
d_call: .
j_call: TRBJ2-1

cdr3_aa: CASDKTGYTGELFF
cdr3_nt: TGTGCCAGCGATAAGACAGGGTACACCGGGGAGCTGTTTTTT
v_call: TRBV6-1
clone_size: .
d_call: TRBD1
j_call: TRBJ2-2

cdr3_aa: CASSEGGGSGYEQFF
cdr3_nt: TGTGCCAGCAGTGAGGGTGGGGGTTCGGGCTATGAGCAGTTCTTC
v_call: TRBV6-1
clone_size: .
d_call: .
j_call: TRBJ2-1

cdr3_aa: CASSQDSGIQYF
cdr3_nt: TGTGCCAGCAGCCAAGATTCTGGCATTCAGTACTTC
v_call: TRBV3-1
clone_size: few
d_call: .
j_call: TRBJ2-4

cdr3_aa: CSASGTGFGGYTF
cdr3_nt: TGCAGTGCATCCGGGACAGGGTTCGGGGGCTACACCTTC
v_call: TRBV20-1
clone_size: .
d_call: TRBD1
j_call: TRBJ1-2

cdr3_aa: CASSFWRGSLEQYF
cdr3_nt: TGTGCCAGCAGTTTCTGGAGGGGGTCCCTCGAGCAGTACTTC
v_call: TRBV6-5
clone_size: few
d_call: .
j_call: TRBJ2-7

cdr3_aa: CASSRFPGTDTQYF
cdr3_nt: TGTGCCAGCAGCCGCTTCCCAGGCACAGATACGCAGTATTTT
v_call: TRBV4-2
clone_size: many
d_call: .
j_call: TRBJ2-3